The T cell receptor (beta chain) described here comes from a study of T cells in Graves' hyperthyroidism and ophthalmopathy. Patients with uncontrolled infections, other autoimmune diseases, pregnancy or lactation were excluded. General study points: A median around 5.9 months before onset, the model predicted ophthalmopathy.

TCR beta CDR3 regions were amplified from RNA transcripts. First-round RT-PCR of the TCR CDR3 relied on the HTBI primer set. MiXCR, run by TCRdb on the multiplex PCR reads, gives a single entry per CDR3 protein. The data show more than 500,000 distinct CDR3 sequences, around 42% seen once. This clonotype appeared many times. Its specificity is unknown. The material sequenced was peripheral blood or thyroid tissue (not recorded which). This clonotype originated in an adult woman with Graves' disease, either hyperthyroidism or ophthalmopathy (not recorded which).

This chain's CDR3 is CSAMDSINYGYTF. The CDR3 coding sequence is TGCAGCGCCATGGACAGCATTAACTATGGCTACACCTTC. The V and J genes are TRBV29-1 and TRBJ1-2; D possibly corresponds to TRBD1 (6 bases). From germline, CDR1 is SQVTM and CDR2 ANQGSEA. Trimming stripped 7 bases from V and 1 base from J, with 13 bases between. This CDR3 is built from 13 residues.